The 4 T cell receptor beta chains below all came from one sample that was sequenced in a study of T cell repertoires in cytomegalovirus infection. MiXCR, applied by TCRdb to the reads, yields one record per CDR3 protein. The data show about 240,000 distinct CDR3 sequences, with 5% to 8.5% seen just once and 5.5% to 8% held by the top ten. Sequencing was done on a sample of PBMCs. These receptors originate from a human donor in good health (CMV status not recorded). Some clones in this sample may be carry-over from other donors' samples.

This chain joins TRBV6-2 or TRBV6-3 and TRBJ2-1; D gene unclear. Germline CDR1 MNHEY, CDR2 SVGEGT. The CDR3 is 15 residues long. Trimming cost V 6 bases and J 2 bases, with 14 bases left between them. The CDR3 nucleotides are TGTGCCAGCAGCCAAGGGCCCCTCGCCTACAATGAGCAGTTCTTC. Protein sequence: CASSQGPLAYNEQFF.

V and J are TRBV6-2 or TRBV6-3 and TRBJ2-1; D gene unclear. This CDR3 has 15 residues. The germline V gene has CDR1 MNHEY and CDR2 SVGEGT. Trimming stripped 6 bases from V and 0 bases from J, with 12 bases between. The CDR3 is CASSPDERSYNEQFF. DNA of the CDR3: TGTGCCAGCAGCCCCGACGAGCGCTCCTACAATGAGCAGTTCTTC.

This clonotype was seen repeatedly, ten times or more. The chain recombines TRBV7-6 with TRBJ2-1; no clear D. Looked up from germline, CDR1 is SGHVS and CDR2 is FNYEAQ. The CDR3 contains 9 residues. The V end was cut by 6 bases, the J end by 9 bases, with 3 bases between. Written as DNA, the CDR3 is TGTGCCAGCAGTCCTGAGCAGTTCTTC. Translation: CASSPEQFF.

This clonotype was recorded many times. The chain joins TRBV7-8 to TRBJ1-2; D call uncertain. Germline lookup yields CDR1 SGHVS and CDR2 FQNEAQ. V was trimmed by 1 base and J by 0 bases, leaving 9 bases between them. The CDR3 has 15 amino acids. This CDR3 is CASSLGRTANYGYTF. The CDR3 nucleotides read TGTGCCAGCAGCTTAGGGAGGACGGCTAACTATGGCTACACCTTC.